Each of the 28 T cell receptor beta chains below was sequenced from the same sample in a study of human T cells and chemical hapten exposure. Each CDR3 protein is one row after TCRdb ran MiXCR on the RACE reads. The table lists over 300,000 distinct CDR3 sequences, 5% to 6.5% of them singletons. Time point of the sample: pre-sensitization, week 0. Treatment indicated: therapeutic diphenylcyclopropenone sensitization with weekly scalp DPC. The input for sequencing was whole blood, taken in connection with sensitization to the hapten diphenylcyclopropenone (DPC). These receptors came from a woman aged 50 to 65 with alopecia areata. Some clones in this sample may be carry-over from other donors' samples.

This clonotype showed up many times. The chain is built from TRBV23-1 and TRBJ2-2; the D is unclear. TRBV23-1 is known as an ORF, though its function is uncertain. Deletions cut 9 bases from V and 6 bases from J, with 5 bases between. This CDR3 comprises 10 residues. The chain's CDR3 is CARGPGELFF. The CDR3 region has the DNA TGCGCCAGAGGCCCCGGGGAGCTGTTTTTT.

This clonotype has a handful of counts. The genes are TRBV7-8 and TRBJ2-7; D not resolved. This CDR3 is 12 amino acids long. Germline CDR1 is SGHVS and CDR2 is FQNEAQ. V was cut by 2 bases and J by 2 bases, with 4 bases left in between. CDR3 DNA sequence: TGTGCCAGCAGCTTATCGCCCTACGAGCAGTACTTC. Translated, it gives CASSLSPYEQYF.

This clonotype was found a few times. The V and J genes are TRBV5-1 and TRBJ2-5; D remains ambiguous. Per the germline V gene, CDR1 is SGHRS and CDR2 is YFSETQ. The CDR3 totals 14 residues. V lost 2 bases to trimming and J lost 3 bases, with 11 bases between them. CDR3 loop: CASSLRDWKETQYF. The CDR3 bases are TGCGCCAGCAGCTTAAGGGATTGGAAAGAGACCCAGTACTTC.

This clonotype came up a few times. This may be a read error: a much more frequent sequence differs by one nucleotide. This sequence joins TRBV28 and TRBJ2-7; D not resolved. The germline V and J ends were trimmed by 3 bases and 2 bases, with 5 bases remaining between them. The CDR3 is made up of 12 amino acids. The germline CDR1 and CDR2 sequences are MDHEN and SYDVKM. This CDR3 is CASSFQAYEQYF. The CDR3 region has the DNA TGTGCCAGCAGTTTTCAGGCCTACGAGCAGTACTTC.

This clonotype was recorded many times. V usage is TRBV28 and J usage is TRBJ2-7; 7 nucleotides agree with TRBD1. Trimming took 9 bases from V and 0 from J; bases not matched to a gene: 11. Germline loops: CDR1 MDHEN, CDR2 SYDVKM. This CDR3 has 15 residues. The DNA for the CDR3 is TGTGCCAGTCGGACAGGCTACTTGAGCTCCTACGAGCAGTACTTC. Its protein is CASRTGYLSSYEQYF.

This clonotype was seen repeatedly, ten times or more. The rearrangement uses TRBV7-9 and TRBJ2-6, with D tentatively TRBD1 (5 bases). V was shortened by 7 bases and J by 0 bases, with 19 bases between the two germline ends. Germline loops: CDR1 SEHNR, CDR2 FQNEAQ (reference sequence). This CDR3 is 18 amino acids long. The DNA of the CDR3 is TGTGCCAGCACCATTAAAGGGGTTCCCTCCTCTGGGGCCAACGTCCTGACTTTC. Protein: CASTIKGVPSSGANVLTF.

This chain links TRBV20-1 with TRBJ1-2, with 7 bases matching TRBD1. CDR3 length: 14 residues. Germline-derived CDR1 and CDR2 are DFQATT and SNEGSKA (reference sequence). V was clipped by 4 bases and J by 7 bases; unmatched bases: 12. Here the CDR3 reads CSATSTGQELGYTF. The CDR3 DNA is TGCAGTGCTACGTCCACCGGACAGGAACTTGGCTACACCTTC.

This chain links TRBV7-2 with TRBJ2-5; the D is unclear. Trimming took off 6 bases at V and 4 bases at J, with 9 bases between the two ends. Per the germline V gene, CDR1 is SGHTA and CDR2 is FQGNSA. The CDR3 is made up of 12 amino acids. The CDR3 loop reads CASRGQVETQYF. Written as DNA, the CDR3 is TGTGCCAGCAGGGGCCAGGTAGAGACCCAGTACTTC.

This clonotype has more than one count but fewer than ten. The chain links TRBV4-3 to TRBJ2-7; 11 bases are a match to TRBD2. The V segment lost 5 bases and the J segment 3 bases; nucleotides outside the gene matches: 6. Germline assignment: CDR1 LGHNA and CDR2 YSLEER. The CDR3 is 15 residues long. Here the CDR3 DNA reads TGCGCCAGCAGCACTGGGACTAGCGGAATCTACGAGCAGTACTTC. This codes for CASSTGTSGIYEQYF.

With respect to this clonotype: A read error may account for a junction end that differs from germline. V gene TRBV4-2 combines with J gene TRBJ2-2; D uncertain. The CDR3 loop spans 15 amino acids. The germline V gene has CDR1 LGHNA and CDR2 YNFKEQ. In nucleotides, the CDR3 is TGTGCCAGCAGCCAAGAGGGTCTGAACACCGTGGAGCTGTTTTTT. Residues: CASSQEGLNTVELFF.

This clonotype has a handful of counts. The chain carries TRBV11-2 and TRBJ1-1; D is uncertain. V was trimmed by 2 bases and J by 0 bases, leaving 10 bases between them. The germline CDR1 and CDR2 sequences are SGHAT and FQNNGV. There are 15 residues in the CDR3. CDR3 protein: CASSLNSGMNTEAFF. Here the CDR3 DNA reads TGTGCCAGCAGCTTAAACAGCGGGATGAACACTGAAGCTTTCTTT. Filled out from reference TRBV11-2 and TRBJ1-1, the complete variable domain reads EAGVAQSPRYKIIEKRQSVAFWCNPISGHATLYWYQQILGQGPKLLIQFQNNGVVDDSQLPKDRFSAERLKGVDSTLKIQPAKLEDSAVYLCASSLNSGMNTEAFFGQGTRLTVV.

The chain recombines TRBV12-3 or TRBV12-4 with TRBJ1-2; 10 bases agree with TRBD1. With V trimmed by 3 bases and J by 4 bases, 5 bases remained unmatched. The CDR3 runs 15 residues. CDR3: CASSFRTGGPYGYTF. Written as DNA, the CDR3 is TGTGCCAGCAGTTTCCGGACAGGGGGGCCCTATGGCTACACCTTC.

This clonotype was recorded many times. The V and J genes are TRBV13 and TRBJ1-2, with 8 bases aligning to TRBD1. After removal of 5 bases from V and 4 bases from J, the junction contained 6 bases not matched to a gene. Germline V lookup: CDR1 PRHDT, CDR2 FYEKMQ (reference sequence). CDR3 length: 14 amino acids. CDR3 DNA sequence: TGTGCCAGCAGCCCGCAGGGGGCGGGCTATGGCTACACCTTC. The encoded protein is CASSPQGAGYGYTF.

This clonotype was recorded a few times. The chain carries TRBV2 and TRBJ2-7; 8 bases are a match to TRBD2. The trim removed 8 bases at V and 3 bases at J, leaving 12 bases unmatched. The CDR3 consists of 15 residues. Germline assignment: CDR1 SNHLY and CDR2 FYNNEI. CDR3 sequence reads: CASRTPAGALYEQYF. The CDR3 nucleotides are TGTGCCAGCCGCACCCCAGCGGGAGCTCTCTACGAGCAGTACTTC.

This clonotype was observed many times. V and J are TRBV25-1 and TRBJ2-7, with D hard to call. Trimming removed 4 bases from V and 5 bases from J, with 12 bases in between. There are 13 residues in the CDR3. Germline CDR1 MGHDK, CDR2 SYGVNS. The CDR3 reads CASSGYYFHEQYF. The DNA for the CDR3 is TGTGCCAGCAGTGGGTACTACTTCCACGAGCAGTACTTC.

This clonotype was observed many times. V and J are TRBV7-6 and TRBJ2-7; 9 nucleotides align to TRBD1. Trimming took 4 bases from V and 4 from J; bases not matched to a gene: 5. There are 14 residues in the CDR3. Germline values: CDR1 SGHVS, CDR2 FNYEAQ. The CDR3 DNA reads TGTGCCAGCAGCTCCCCGGACAGGGGATACGAGCAGTACTTC. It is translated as CASSSPDRGYEQYF. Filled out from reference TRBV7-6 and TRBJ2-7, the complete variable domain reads GAGVSQSPRYKVTKRGQDVALRCDPISGHVSLYWYRQALGQGPEFLTYFNYEAQQDKSGLPNDRFSAERPEGSISTLTIQRTEQRDSAMYRCASSSPDRGYEQYFGPGTRLTVT.

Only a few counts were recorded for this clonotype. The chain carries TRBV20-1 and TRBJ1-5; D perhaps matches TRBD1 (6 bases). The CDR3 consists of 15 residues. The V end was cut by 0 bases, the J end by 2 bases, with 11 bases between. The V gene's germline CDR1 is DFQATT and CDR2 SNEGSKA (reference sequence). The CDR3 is CSARDLRGGNQPQHF. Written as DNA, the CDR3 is TGCAGTGCTAGAGATCTCAGGGGAGGCAATCAGCCCCAGCATTTT.

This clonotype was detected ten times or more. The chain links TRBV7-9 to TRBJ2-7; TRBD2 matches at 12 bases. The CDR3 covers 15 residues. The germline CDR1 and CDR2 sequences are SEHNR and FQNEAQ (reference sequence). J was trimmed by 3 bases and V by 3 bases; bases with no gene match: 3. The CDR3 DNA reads TGTGCCAGCAGCTTTTGGACTAGCGGGATCTACGAGCAGTACTTC. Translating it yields CASSFWTSGIYEQYF.

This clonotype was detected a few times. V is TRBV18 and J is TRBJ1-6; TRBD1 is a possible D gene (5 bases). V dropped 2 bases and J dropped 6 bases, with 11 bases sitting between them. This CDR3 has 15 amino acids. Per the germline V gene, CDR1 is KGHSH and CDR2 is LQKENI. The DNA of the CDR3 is TGTGCCAGCTCACCAAGCGACAGCAGTAATTCACCCCTCCACTTT. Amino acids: CASSPSDSSNSPLHF.

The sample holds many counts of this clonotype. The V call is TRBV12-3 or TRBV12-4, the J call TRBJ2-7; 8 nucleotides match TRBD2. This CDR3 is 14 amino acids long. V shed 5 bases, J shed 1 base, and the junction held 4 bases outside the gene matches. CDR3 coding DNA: TGTGCCAGCAGTCCGGGACTAGAATCCTACGAGCAGTACTTC. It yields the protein CASSPGLESYEQYF.

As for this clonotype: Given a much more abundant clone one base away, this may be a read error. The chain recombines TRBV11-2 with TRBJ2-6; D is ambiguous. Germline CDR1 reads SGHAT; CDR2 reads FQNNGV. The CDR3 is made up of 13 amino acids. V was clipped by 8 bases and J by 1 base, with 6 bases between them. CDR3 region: CASPPSGANVLTF. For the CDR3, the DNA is TGTGCCAGCCCACCTTCTGGGGCCAACGTCCTGACTTTC. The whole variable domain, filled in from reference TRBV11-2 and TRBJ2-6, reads EAGVAQSPRYKIIEKRQSVAFWCNPISGHATLYWYQQILGQGPKLLIQFQNNGVVDDSQLPKDRFSAERLKGVDSTLKIQPAKLEDSAVYLCASPPSGANVLTFGAGSRLTVL.

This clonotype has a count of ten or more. CDR3: CASTEQGNQPQHF. CDR3 coding DNA: TGTGCCAGCACCGAACAGGGGAATCAGCCCCAGCATTTT. This chain links TRBV6-2 or TRBV6-3 with TRBJ1-5; 7 bases match TRBD1. The V gene's germline CDR1 is MNHEY and CDR2 SVGEGT. CDR3 length equals 13 residues. V gave up 7 bases and J gave up 4 bases; unmatched junction bases: 4.

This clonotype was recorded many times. CDR3 DNA sequence: TGTGCCAGCAGTTTCGGCCCCGAGAGGGAGCAGTACTTC. It translates to CASSFGPEREQYF. The V gene is TRBV12-3 or TRBV12-4, the J gene TRBJ2-7, with unresolved D. V dropped 3 bases and J dropped 7 bases, with 13 bases sitting between them. The CDR3 consists of 13 residues.

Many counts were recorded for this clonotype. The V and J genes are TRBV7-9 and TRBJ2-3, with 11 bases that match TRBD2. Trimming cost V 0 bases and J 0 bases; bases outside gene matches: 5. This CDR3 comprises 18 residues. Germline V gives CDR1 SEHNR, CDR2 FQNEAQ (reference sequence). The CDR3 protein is CASSLAQLAGASTDTQYF. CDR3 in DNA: TGTGCCAGCAGCTTAGCGCAACTAGCGGGGGCCAGCACAGATACGCAGTATTTT.

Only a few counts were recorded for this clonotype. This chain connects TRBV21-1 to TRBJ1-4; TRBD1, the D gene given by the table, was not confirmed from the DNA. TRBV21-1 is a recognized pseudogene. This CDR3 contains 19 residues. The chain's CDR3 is CASSKRGRRGRIANEKLFF. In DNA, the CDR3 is TGTGCCAGCAGCAAGCGAGGACGAAGGGGGCGGATAGCTAATGAAAAACTGTTTTTT.

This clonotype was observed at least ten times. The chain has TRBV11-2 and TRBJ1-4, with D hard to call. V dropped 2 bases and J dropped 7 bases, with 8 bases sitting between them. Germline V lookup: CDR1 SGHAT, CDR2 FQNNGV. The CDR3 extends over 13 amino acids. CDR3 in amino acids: CASSLSAAEKLFF. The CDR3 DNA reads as TGTGCCAGCAGCTTAAGTGCCGCTGAAAAACTGTTTTTT.

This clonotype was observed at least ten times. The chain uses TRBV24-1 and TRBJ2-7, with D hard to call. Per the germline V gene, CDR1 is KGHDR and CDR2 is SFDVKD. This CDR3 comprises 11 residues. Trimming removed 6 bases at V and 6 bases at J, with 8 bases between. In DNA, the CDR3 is TGTGCCACCAGTCGGTTGGGCGAGCAGTACTTC. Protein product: CATSRLGEQYF.

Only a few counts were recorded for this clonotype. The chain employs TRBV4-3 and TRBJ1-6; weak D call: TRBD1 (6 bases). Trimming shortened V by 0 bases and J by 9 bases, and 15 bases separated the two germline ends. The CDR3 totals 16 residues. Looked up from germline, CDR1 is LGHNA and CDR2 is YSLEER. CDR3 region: CASSQDWAGVGSPLHF. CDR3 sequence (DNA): TGCGCCAGCAGCCAAGACTGGGCAGGGGTTGGTTCACCCCTCCACTTT.